Listed here are 28 T cell receptor beta chains from one sample, sequenced in a study of blood T cell repertoires in COVID-19 (dated by TCRdb to the early 2020s). Receptor amplification or capture employed the immunoSEQ multiplex PCR assay. TCRdb provides this immuneACCESS table in a form limited to in-frame rearrangements. Some clones are lacking; in checked studies, under half of them reflect an unresolved V gene, and why the rest are absent is not known. In this sample the table shows 360,000 or so clones, nearly 90% of which occur a single time. The top ten constitute approximately 7% of the sample. The sequencing sample was made of peripheral blood. These receptors all stem from a young man with active or convalescent COVID-19.

The chain combines TRBV7-2 with TRBJ2-1, with 14 bases fitting TRBD2. The CDR3 is 16 residues long. Germline V gene data show CDR1 as SGHTA and CDR2 as FQGNSA. The ends lost 4 bases at V and 7 bases at J; junction bases unmatched: 6. This chain's CDR3 is CASSSDRLAGGNEQFF. CDR3 DNA sequence: TGTGCCAGCAGCTCAGACCGACTAGCGGGGGGGAATGAGCAGTTCTTC.

In the case of this clone: Sequence at one end of the junction differs from germline and may be a read error. This specimen includes other DNA sequences encoding the same CDR3. The chain has TRBV7-9 and TRBJ2-7; TRBD2 might be the D (6 bases). Germline CDR1 SEHNR, CDR2 FQNEAQ (reference sequence). The CDR3 has 16 amino acids. The CDR3 bases are TGTGCTAGCAGCTTAGATCTGGGACTGGACTCCTACGAGCAGTACTTC. This gives the protein CASSLDLGLDSYEQYF. The variable domain in full, with the rest retrieved from reference TRBV7-9 and TRBJ2-7, is DTGVSQNPRHKITKRGQNVTFRCDPISEHNRLYWYRQTLGQGPEFLTYFQNEAQLEKSRLLSDRFSAERPKGSFSTLEIQRTEQGDSAMYLCASSLDLGLDSYEQYFGPGTRLTVT.

V usage is TRBV10-3 and J usage is TRBJ2-1; weak D call: TRBD1 (5 bases). Trimming took off 6 bases at V and 0 bases at J, with 6 bases between the two ends. This CDR3 is built from 13 residues. Germline-derived CDR1 and CDR2 are ENHRY and SYGVKD. CDR3 protein: CAIRTVSYNEQFF. CDR3 coding DNA: TGTGCCATCAGGACAGTCTCCTACAATGAGCAGTTCTTC.

The V call is TRBV7-6, the J call TRBJ2-3; 9 positions agree with TRBD1. From germline, CDR1 is SGHVS and CDR2 FNYEAQ. CDR3 length: 16 amino acids. V lost 5 bases to trimming and J lost 6 bases; unmatched junction nucleotides: 12. DNA of the CDR3: TGTGCCAGCAGCGTTTCCCGGGACAGGGAGTTGGATACGCAGTATTTT. Translation: CASSVSRDRELDTQYF. The entire variable domain, with the rest obtained from reference TRBV7-6 and TRBJ2-3, is as follows: GAGVSQSPRYKVTKRGQDVALRCDPISGHVSLYWYRQALGQGPEFLTYFNYEAQQDKSGLPNDRFSAERPEGSISTLTIQRTEQRDSAMYRCASSVSRDRELDTQYFGPGTRLTVL.

This clone appeared a single time. The genes are TRBV7-9 and TRBJ2-2, with 9 bases lining up with TRBD2. The CDR3 sequence is 15 residues long. The trim removed 3 bases at V and 5 bases at J, leaving 4 bases unmatched. Germline CDR1 reads SEHNR; CDR2 reads FQNEAQ (reference sequence). The CDR3 here is CASSFGTSMTGELFF. CDR3 nucleotides: TGTGCCAGCAGCTTCGGGACTAGCATGACCGGGGAGCTGTTTTTT.

The chain joins TRBV11-2 to TRBJ1-4, with 7 bases lining up with TRBD1. With 5 bases clipped from V and 8 bases from J, the junction kept 20 bases outside the gene matches. Per the germline V gene, CDR1 is SGHAT and CDR2 is FQNNGV. The CDR3 extends over 18 amino acids. CDR3 sequence (DNA): TGTGCCAGCAGCGCAAATCCCGGGACAGCTGTTAGTAAGGAAAAACTGTTTTTT. Its translation is CASSANPGTAVSKEKLFF. The full variable domain, rest sourced from reference TRBV11-2 and TRBJ1-4, is EAGVAQSPRYKIIEKRQSVAFWCNPISGHATLYWYQQILGQGPKLLIQFQNNGVVDDSQLPKDRFSAERLKGVDSTLKIQPAKLEDSAVYLCASSANPGTAVSKEKLFFGSGTQLSVL.

This clone has just one count. The chain links TRBV19 to TRBJ2-1, with 10 bases that match TRBD2. V lost 5 bases, J lost 5 bases, and 15 bases stayed unmatched. CDR3 size: 18 residues. CDR1 is LNHDA, CDR2 SQIVND, per germline (reference sequence). CDR3 in amino acids: CASSSVTPGTSENNEQFF. In DNA, the CDR3 is TGTGCCAGTAGTTCGGTCACCCCCGGGACTAGCGAGAACAATGAGCAGTTCTTC. The full variable domain, in which reference TRBV19 and TRBJ2-1 provide the parts outside the CDR3, is DGGITQSPKYLFRKEGQNVTLSCEQNLNHDAMYWYRQDPGQGLRLIYYSQIVNDFQKGDIAEGYSVSREKKESFPLTVTSAQKNPTAFYLCASSSVTPGTSENNEQFFGPGTRLTVL.

V gene TRBV4-2 combines with J gene TRBJ1-6; TRBD1 matches at 7 bases. V shed 2 bases and J 9 bases; nucleotides not matched to a gene: 10. This CDR3 is 16 amino acids long. The germline CDR1 and CDR2 sequences are LGHNA and YNFKEQ. The CDR3 protein is CASSQTLTGVSSPLHF. CDR3 nucleotides: TGTGCCAGCAGCCAAACCCTAACAGGGGTTAGTTCACCCCTCCACTTT.

The chain couples TRBV4-3 to TRBJ1-2; tentative D call: TRBD1 (5 bases). From germline, CDR1 is LGHNA and CDR2 YSLEER. This CDR3 is 17 amino acids long. Trimming cost V 0 bases and J 3 bases, with 17 bases left between them. The CDR3 nucleotides are TGCGCCAGCAGCCAAGATAGGACTATGGGCAGGGACTATGGCTACACCTTC. Translated: CASSQDRTMGRDYGYTF.

V is TRBV24-1 and J is TRBJ2-1; TRBD2 aligns across 8 bases. V shed 4 bases, J shed 7 bases, and the junction held 11 bases outside the gene matches. This CDR3 has 16 amino acids. CDR1 is KGHDR, CDR2 SFDVKD, per germline. The CDR3 DNA sequence: TGTGCCACCAGTGACCCCACTAGCGGCTTAGGTAATGAGCAGTTCTTC. This gives the protein CATSDPTSGLGNEQFF.

This clone was seen only once. The chain combines TRBV3-1 (or the pseudogene TRBV3-2) with TRBJ1-2; no clear D gene. This CDR3 comprises 13 residues. Germline V CDR1 and CDR2: LGHDT, YNNKEL (reference sequence). V lost 4 bases and J lost 1, with 7 bases in between. The CDR3 nucleotides are TGTGCCAGCAGCCGAGACCTTAACTATGGCTACACCTTC. Translated: CASSRDLNYGYTF.

With regard to this clone: One end of the junction varies from germline; a read error may be responsible. This sequence joins TRBV9 and TRBJ2-6; TRBD1 is a possible D gene (5 bases). Germline-derived CDR1 and CDR2 are SGDLS and YYNGEE. The CDR3 is made up of 13 amino acids. This chain's CDR3 is CASSHSGANVLTF. As DNA, the CDR3 is TGTGCCAGCAGCCACTCTGGGGCCAACGTGCTGACTTTC.

The chain has TRBV6-5 and TRBJ1-5; no reliable D call. V lost 6 bases, J lost 3 bases, and 12 bases lay in between. The V gene's germline CDR1 is MNHEY and CDR2 SVGAGI. The length of the CDR3 is 14 residues. The CDR3 loop is CASSRPGSNQPQHF. CDR3 nucleotides: TGTGCCAGCAGCCGACCGGGGTCCAATCAGCCCCAGCATTTT.

The chain links TRBV4-1 to TRBJ1-6; no definite D call. The germline gives CDR1 MGHRA, CDR2 YSYEKL. There are 14 residues in the CDR3. The V end was cut by 5 bases, the J end by 7 bases, with 12 bases between. The CDR3 nucleotides are TGCGCCAGCAGCGCACGGGAGTCAAATTCACCCCTCCACTTT. It encodes CASSARESNSPLHF.

The gene calls are TRBV28 and TRBJ2-1, with D maybe TRBD1 (5 bases). V lost 5 bases and J 4 bases, leaving 15 bases between the germline ends. The CDR3 loop spans 15 amino acids. The germline V gene encodes CDR1 MDHEN and CDR2 SYDVKM. DNA of the CDR3: TGTGCCAGCAGTGCCGAACCACAGGTGTACAATGAGCAGTTCTTC. The encoded protein is CASSAEPQVYNEQFF.

The gene calls are TRBV28 and TRBJ2-7; TRBD1 agrees at 7 bases. Trimming cost V 6 bases and J 0 bases; bases outside gene matches: 5. From germline, CDR1 is MDHEN and CDR2 SYDVKM. The CDR3 has 14 residues. This chain's CDR3 is CASRRDRASYEQYF. CDR3 coding DNA: TGTGCCAGCAGGAGAGACAGGGCCTCCTACGAGCAGTACTTC.

Concerning this clone: An end of the junction differs from the germline gene, which may be a read error. The gene calls are TRBV5-1 and TRBJ2-6; perhaps TRBD1 as D (6 bases). Germline CDR1 and CDR2: SGHRS and YFSETQ. The CDR3 length is 15 residues. CDR3 protein: CASTHQGSGANVLTF. Here the CDR3 DNA reads TGCGCCAGCACCCATCAGGGGTCCGGGGCCAACGTGCTGACTTTC.

This chain uses TRBV2 with TRBJ1-6, with D perhaps matching TRBD1 (6 bases). V lost 6 bases and J 8 bases, leaving 17 bases between the germline ends. The germline V gene encodes CDR1 SNHLY and CDR2 FYNNEI. The length of the CDR3 is 15 residues. As DNA, the CDR3 is TGTGCCAGCAGAAGAAGAGGGGGAGGGGATTCACCCCTCCACTTT. Translation gives CASRRRGGGDSPLHF. Full variable domain (rest looked up from reference TRBV2 and TRBJ1-6): EPEVTQTPSHQVTQMGQEVILRCVPISNHLYFYWYRQILGQKVEFLVSFYNNEISEKSEIFDDQFSVERPDGSNFTLKIRSTKLEDSAMYFCASRRRGGGDSPLHFGNGTRLTVT.

This clone was recorded only once. The chain uses TRBV27 and TRBJ2-3; 7 bases match TRBD2. The J segment lost 0 bases and the V segment lost 6 bases, leaving 6 bases of the junction unmatched. Germline V gives CDR1 MNHEY, CDR2 SMNVEV (reference sequence). The CDR3 has 15 residues. The CDR3 DNA sequence: TGTGCCAGCAGCCCGGGGGGAGCTAGCACAGATACGCAGTATTTT. Protein: CASSPGGASTDTQYF.

This chain links TRBV27 with TRBJ2-7; 11 nucleotides align to TRBD2. CDR3 length equals 15 residues. V dropped 5 bases and J dropped 2; count of bases not matched to a gene: 5. CDR1 MNHEY and CDR2 SMNVEV come from the germline V gene (reference sequence). CDR3 sequence: CASSPTSGGTYEQYF. CDR3 bases: TGTGCCAGCAGTCCAACTAGCGGGGGTACCTACGAGCAGTACTTC.

V gene TRBV18 combines with J gene TRBJ2-7; possible D gene TRBD1, 6 bases. V shed 4 bases and J shed 3 bases, with 22 bases lying between them. CDR1 and CDR2 from the germline V gene are KGHSH and LQKENI. The CDR3 consists of 17 residues. The CDR3 loop reads CASSRSAGTPNYYEQYF. The DNA for the CDR3 is TGTGCCAGCTCACGCTCGGCCGGGACACCCAACTACTACGAGCAGTACTTC.

The V and J genes are TRBV7-2 and TRBJ1-2; 12 bases are a match to TRBD1. V shed 5 bases, J shed 4 bases, and the junction held 5 bases outside the gene matches. There are 15 residues in the CDR3. The germline V gene has CDR1 SGHTA and CDR2 FQGNSA. The CDR3 coding sequence is TGTGCCAGCAGCACGGGACAGGGGGCGTTCTATGGCTACACCTTC. This encodes CASSTGQGAFYGYTF.

This clone was counted a single time. The J gene is TRBJ2-1, the V gene TRBV9; 12 bases agree with TRBD1. Germline V lookup: CDR1 SGDLS, CDR2 YYNGEE. The CDR3 extends over 16 amino acids. V lost 3 bases, J lost 10 bases, and 11 bases stayed unmatched. The CDR3 DNA sequence: TGTGCCAGCAGCGCCCAATCGGGACAGGGGGCCTTGGAGCAGTTCTTC. It encodes CASSAQSGQGALEQFF. The full variable domain, completed using reference TRBV9 and TRBJ2-1, is DSGVTQTPKHLITATGQRVTLRCSPRSGDLSVYWYQQSLDQGLQFLIQYYNGEERAKGNILERFSAQQFPDLHSELNLSSLELGDSALYFCASSAQSGQGALEQFFGPGTRLTVL.

This clone has just one count. The rearrangement uses TRBV5-1 and TRBJ2-1; TRBD2 is a possible D gene (7 bases). This CDR3 spans 15 amino acids. The germline V gene has CDR1 SGHRS and CDR2 YFSETQ. V shed 0 bases and J shed 7 bases, with 14 bases lying between them. CDR3 in amino acids: CASSLVGGPGNEQFF. Here the CDR3 DNA reads TGCGCCAGCAGCTTGGTCGGGGGGCCGGGGAATGAGCAGTTCTTC. The whole variable domain, remainder taken from reference TRBV5-1 and TRBJ2-1, is KAGVTQTPRYLIKTRGQQVTLSCSPISGHRSVSWYQQTPGQGLQFLFEYFSETQRNKGNFPGRFSGRQFSNSRSEMNVSTLELGDSALYLCASSLVGGPGNEQFFGPGTRLTVL.

This clone has a handful of counts. The rearrangement uses TRBV18 and TRBJ1-5; D unclear. The length of the CDR3 is 13 residues. The ends were cut back, 3 bases at V and 3 bases at J, with 6 bases in the middle. Germline-derived CDR1 and CDR2 are KGHSH and LQKENI. Here the CDR3 reads CASSPSVNQPQHF. The CDR3 DNA reads TGTGCCAGCTCACCGTCCGTCAATCAGCCCCAGCATTTT.

This chain connects TRBV7-9 to TRBJ1-6; 10 bases are shared with TRBD1. Unmatched junction bases numbered 10, after V lost 6 bases and J lost 8 bases. The CDR3 contains 16 residues. Per germline, CDR1 SEHNR and CDR2 FQNEAQ (reference sequence). The DNA for the CDR3 is TGTGCCAGCAGGACCGGGACAGGGGCCCGGGATTCACCCCTCCACTTT. Translating it yields CASRTGTGARDSPLHF.

This clone was found a few times. V usage is TRBV27 and J usage is TRBJ2-7; a weak D match, TRBD2 (6 bases). Trimming took 5 bases from V and 3 from J, leaving 17 bases between them. CDR1 is MNHEY, CDR2 SMNVEV, per germline (reference sequence). CDR3 length: 15 amino acids. CDR3 protein: CASSTLGTGLYEQYF. CDR3 DNA sequence: TGTGCCAGCAGTACCTTGGGGACGGGACTCTACGAGCAGTACTTC.

This clone was counted a single time. The chain carries TRBV27 and TRBJ1-2; no clear D gene. V lost 5 bases to trimming and J lost 4 bases, with 11 bases between them. Germline V lookup: CDR1 MNHEY, CDR2 SMNVEV (reference sequence). The CDR3 contains 13 residues. The CDR3 loop reads CASSVMSGYGYTF. The CDR3 DNA sequence: TGTGCCAGCAGTGTAATGTCAGGCTATGGCTACACCTTC.